Included here is one T cell receptor beta chain sequence, with context. No cognate antigen has been identified for it. It has no much larger one-base neighbor in the sample; base qualities were not kept. There are 17 amino acids in the CDR3, from cysteine to phenylalanine inclusive. The CDR3 DNA has 51 bases and is translated from base 1. The germline V and J ends show losses of 11 bases and 2 bases respectively, and no gene match explains 17 bases of the junction. According to the germline V gene, CDR1 reads ENHRY and CDR2 reads SYGVKD. This sample is part of a study of blood T cell repertoires in COVID-19 (dated by TCRdb to 2018 to 2020). The study in broad terms: Collaborator samples came from the United States, Italy and Spain and covered acute and convalescent phases of COVID-19. A freely available public database, intended as a resource for researchers studying the immune response to SARS-CoV-2, is where the repertoires were released. Deeply sampled blood TCRbeta repertoires from subjects exposed to, actively infected with, or recovered from COVID-19 were included in the dataset. Where HLA class I and class II types were available, the types were taken from metadata supplied by the sample provider, not from assay-based typing. The prospective study material was composed of cDNA or gDNA derived from T cells, B-cell-depleted T cells, or PBMCs. Samples were obtained from the ongoing ImmuneRACE study (first 160 participants) and from about 1,300 subjects provided by 6 global collaborators. A de-identified subject ID, COVID-19 status, age in years and sex were almost always included in the sample metadata.

At one collaborating source in Seattle, patients were enrolled during active infection and were followed longitudinally through the course of disease. The collaborating institutions used their own protocols to collect whole blood in K2EDTA tubes. For TCRbeta analysis, collaborators shipped samples in one of three forms: frozen whole blood, isolated PBMCs, or DNA extracted from either of those sample types. Results the study describes overall, beyond this receptor: The amount of clinical and demographic metadata varied by source and participant and was provided uncurated.

TCRbeta CDR3 regions were amplified from genomic DNA by means of the immunoSEQ Assay, a bias-controlled multiplex PCR. In the authors' own workflow: The number of nucleated cells in each sample was estimated by amplification of reference gene primers within the assay. To quantify the absolute abundance of each unique TCRbeta CDR3 rearrangement, sequence reads were collapsed and filtered. For each sample, productive Simpson clonality was calculated as the square root of Simpson's diversity index over productive rearrangements. Entries here come from immuneACCESS through TCRdb and include only in-frame sequences with V and J called. Some clones fail to appear in such tables; in the studies checked, an unresolved V gene covers under half of the shortfall, and the cause of the remainder is unknown. V and J calls and clone size are given by that table; D and trimming were obtained from the DNA. The sample table shows about 420,000 clones, and about 87% are seen once. The ten largest make up less than 0.95% of the sample.

The sequence links TRBV10-3 to TRBJ2-3; 9 bases in the junction line up with TRBD2. The sequence was obtained from a man aged 18 to 30 with COVID-19, enrolled during active disease. The sample consisted of peripheral blood. The DNA sequence is as follows: TGTGCCGCCGGGGGCGAGCGGGGGGCTCGAAACACAGATACGCAGTATTTT. This sequence encodes CAAGGERGARNTDTQYF.